The 22 T cell receptor beta chains below all came from one sample that was sequenced in a study of shared T cell receptors in the human thymus. TCRdb's table, derived via immunoSEQ multiplex PCR, lists solely in-frame clones and lacks some. The sample shows 640,000 or so clones, 70% to 90% of them seen only once. These records were also assigned to another study, of human thymus T cells.

The sample comprised thymocytes. The origin of the receptors is a boy younger than two with a congenital heart defect.

This chain uses TRBV29-1 with TRBJ2-1; 7 positions match TRBD2. In germline, CDR1 is SQVTM, CDR2 ANQGSEA. V lost 7 bases, J lost 5 bases, and 11 bases stayed unmatched. The CDR3 is made up of 14 amino acids. The CDR3 loop is CSAPTGGGDNEQFF. In DNA, the CDR3 is TGCAGCGCCCCAACGGGAGGCGGTGACAATGAGCAGTTCTTC.

V usage is TRBV27 and J usage is TRBJ2-3; D gene unclear. V dropped 6 bases and J dropped 2 bases, with 9 bases sitting between them. CDR1 and CDR2 from the germline V gene are MNHEY and SMNVEV (reference sequence). The CDR3 totals 13 residues. The CDR3 sequence: CASRPRFTDTQYF. The CDR3, as DNA: TGTGCCAGCAGGCCCCGGTTCACAGATACGCAGTATTTT.

The V gene is TRBV29-1, the J gene TRBJ2-7, with D possibly TRBD2 on 6 matching bases. The CDR3 is 14 residues long. The ends were cut back, 3 bases at V and 2 bases at J, with 14 bases in the middle. The germline V gene encodes CDR1 SQVTM and CDR2 ANQGSEA. The DNA for the CDR3 is TGCAGCGTTGATACGGGGGAGGCTCCCTACGAGCAGTACTTC. This encodes CSVDTGEAPYEQYF.

V is TRBV4-3 and J is TRBJ1-3; 11 bases map to TRBD1. From germline, CDR1 is LGHNA and CDR2 YSLEER. The V gene end was trimmed by 2 bases and the J gene end by 2 bases; junction bases not matched to a gene: 5. The CDR3 loop spans 17 amino acids. In DNA, the CDR3 is TGCGCCAGCAGCCAAATCCCGGACAGGGGGCCTGGAAACACCATATATTTT. Residues: CASSQIPDRGPGNTIYF.

The chain joins TRBV10-3 to TRBJ2-7, with TRBD2 identical over 13 bases. CDR1 ENHRY and CDR2 SYGVKD come from the germline V gene. This CDR3 has 17 residues. J lost 2 bases, V lost 2 bases, and 6 bases had no gene match. This chain's CDR3 is CAISEPGTSGDAYEQYF. The DNA of the CDR3 is TGTGCCATCAGTGAGCCGGGGACTAGCGGGGACGCCTACGAGCAGTACTTC.

V gene TRBV7-7 combines with J gene TRBJ2-1; TRBD2 matches at 10 bases. Germline lookup yields CDR1 SSHAT and CDR2 FNYEAQ (reference sequence). This CDR3 has 17 residues. The trim removed 4 bases at V and 6 bases at J, leaving 12 bases unmatched. The CDR3 region is CASSCDRSSGSVNEQFF. CDR3 nucleotide sequence: TGTGCCAGCAGCTGCGACAGGTCTAGCGGGAGTGTCAATGAGCAGTTCTTC.

The rearrangement links TRBV6-1 to TRBJ1-1; 7 nucleotides agree with TRBD1. With 5 bases clipped from V and 8 bases from J, the junction kept 5 bases outside the gene matches. The CDR3 runs 12 residues. Germline CDR1 is MNHNS and CDR2 is SASEGT. The CDR3 nucleotides read TGTGCCAGCAGTCACCGGGACAGAGAAGCTTTCTTT. Protein sequence: CASSHRDREAFF.

A word on this clone: The junction departs from germline at one end; a sequencing error may be responsible. Additional DNA sequences in this sample encode the identical CDR3. V and J are TRBV6-6 and TRBJ1-6; the D gene is possibly TRBD1 (5 bases). This CDR3 comprises 16 residues. Germline V gene sequence: CDR1 MNHNY, CDR2 SVGAGI (reference sequence). The CDR3 here is CASSPGGDQKNSPLHF. The CDR3 bases are TGTGCCAGCAGCCCCGGAGGGGACCAGAAAAATTCCCCCCTCCACTTT.

The CDR3 DNA is TGCGCCAGCAGCTTGGAGGGGGCCTCTGGAAACACCATATATTTT. Protein product: CASSLEGASGNTIYF. This chain joins TRBV5-1 and TRBJ1-3; TRBD1 matches 7 bases. The CDR3 covers 15 residues. With 0 bases clipped from V and 0 bases from J, the junction kept 0 bases outside the gene matches. Germline V gene lookup returns CDR1 SGHRS and CDR2 YFSETQ.

J is TRBJ2-1 and V is TRBV30; TRBD2 aligns across 8 bases. With V trimmed by 4 bases and J by 8 bases, 10 bases remained unmatched. This CDR3 is 14 amino acids long. The germline gives CDR1 GTSNPN, CDR2 SVGIG (reference sequence). Here the CDR3 reads CAWTRTSNWDEQFF. CDR3 in DNA: TGTGCCTGGACCCGGACTAGCAATTGGGATGAGCAGTTCTTC.

The chain combines TRBV7-5 with TRBJ2-7; the listed D gene, TRBD1, was not tested against the DNA. TRBV7-5 is an annotated pseudogene. CDR3 length: 16 amino acids. CDR3 sequence: CARSLPRDRPSYEQYF. The CDR3 nucleotides read TGTGCCAGAAGCTTACCCCGGGACAGGCCCTCCTACGAGCAGTACTTC.

The chain uses TRBV6-5 and TRBJ1-1, with TRBD1 as a possible D gene (6 bases). Germline lookup yields CDR1 MNHEY and CDR2 SVGAGI. This CDR3 comprises 15 residues. The V end lost 4 bases, the J end lost 1 base, and 13 bases lay between the germline ends. In DNA, the CDR3 is TGTGCCAGCAGTTCACCGGGACACAGGAACACTGAAGCTTTCTTT. Encoded protein: CASSSPGHRNTEAFF.

J is TRBJ2-7 and V is TRBV5-4, with 10 positions matching TRBD1. CDR3 length: 15 residues. J lost 9 bases, V lost 4 bases, and 13 bases had no gene match. Germline values: CDR1 SGHNT, CDR2 YYREEE (reference sequence). CDR3 sequence reads: CASSLPGQGTIRQYF. The CDR3 region has the DNA TGTGCCAGCAGCCTCCCGGGACAGGGGACGATCCGGCAGTACTTC.

The V and J genes are TRBV19 and TRBJ1-4, with TRBD1 as a possible D gene (6 bases). The CDR3 has 17 amino acids. The V end was cut by 1 base, the J end by 2 bases, with 14 bases between. Germline V gives CDR1 LNHDA, CDR2 SQIVND (reference sequence). CDR3 sequence: CASSIAGESWTNEKLFF. DNA for the CDR3: TGTGCCAGTAGTATAGCAGGGGAGTCGTGGACTAATGAAAAACTGTTTTTT. The variable domain in full, with the rest retrieved from reference TRBV19 and TRBJ1-4, is DGGITQSPKYLFRKEGQNVTLSCEQNLNHDAMYWYRQDPGQGLRLIYYSQIVNDFQKGDIAEGYSVSREKKESFPLTVTSAQKNPTAFYLCASSIAGESWTNEKLFFGSGTQLSVL.

The chain couples TRBV12-5 to TRBJ1-4; 7 nucleotides align to TRBD1. V lost 4 bases and J lost 8; bases outside the gene matches: 10. The germline CDR1 and CDR2 sequences are LGHNT and FRNRAP. The CDR3 loop spans 15 amino acids. CDR3 loop: CASGSPQGEGEKLFF. The CDR3 DNA reads TGTGCTAGTGGTTCCCCCCAGGGGGAAGGCGAAAAACTGTTTTTT. The full variable domain, with the rest looked up from reference TRBV12-5 and TRBJ1-4, is DARVTQTPRHKVTEMGQEVTMRCQPILGHNTVFWYRQTMMQGLELLAYFRNRAPLDDSGMPKDRFSAEMPDATLATLKIQPSEPRDSAVYFCASGSPQGEGEKLFFGSGTQLSVL.

The rearrangement uses TRBV28 and TRBJ1-5; TRBD1 aligns across 9 bases. Germline CDR1 is MDHEN and CDR2 is SYDVKM. The J segment lost 3 bases and the V segment lost 8 bases, leaving 11 bases of the junction unmatched. This CDR3 spans 16 amino acids. The CDR3 coding sequence is TGTGCCAGCGGCCCTCGTAGGGACAGGGTCAATCAGCCCCAGCATTTT. This gives the protein CASGPRRDRVNQPQHF.

This CDR3 reads CASSLEQDPYEQYF. Written as DNA, the CDR3 is TGTGCCAGCAGCTTGGAACAGGACCCCTACGAGCAGTACTTC. The genes are TRBV5-4 and TRBJ2-7; D is possibly TRBD1 (5 bases). This CDR3 comprises 14 residues. The V end lost 0 bases, the J end lost 2 bases, and 9 bases lay between the germline ends. Germline CDR1 SGHNT, CDR2 YYREEE (reference sequence).

The CDR3 coding sequence is TGTGCCAGCAGCCCCCCGGGCGGCGGGAGTTACAATGAGCAGTTCTTC. This codes for CASSPPGGGSYNEQFF. The V gene is TRBV11-3, the J gene TRBJ2-1; 7 positions match TRBD2. CDR1 is SGHNT and CDR2 is YENEEA in the germline V gene. The CDR3 consists of 16 residues. J lost 4 bases, V lost 5 bases, and 11 bases had no gene match.

CDR3 loop: CASGLRGDRGNNEQFF. In nucleotides, the CDR3 is TGTGCTAGTGGTCTCCGGGGGGACAGGGGGAACAATGAGCAGTTCTTC. This sequence joins TRBV12-5 and TRBJ2-1, with 11 bases fitting TRBD1. From germline, CDR1 is LGHNT and CDR2 FRNRAP. Trimming took 5 bases from V and 5 from J; bases not matched to a gene: 8. This CDR3 region has 16 residues.

The DNA for the CDR3 is TGTGCCAGCTCACCGGCGCAGGGGGAGGCGCAGTACTTC. Encoded protein: CASSPAQGEAQYF. The chain is built from TRBV18 and TRBJ2-7; possible D gene TRBD1, 7 bases. Germline V CDR1 and CDR2: KGHSH, LQKENI. This CDR3 has 13 residues. V lost 3 bases and J 9 bases, leaving 15 bases between the germline ends. The whole variable domain, remainder taken from reference TRBV18 and TRBJ2-7, is NAGVMQNPRHLVRRRGQEARLRCSPMKGHSHVYWYRQLPEEGLKFMVYLQKENIIDESGMPKERFSAEFPKEGPSILRIQQVVRGDSAAYFCASSPAQGEAQYFGPGTRLTVT.

The rearrangement joins TRBV9 to TRBJ2-5, with D maybe TRBD1 (6 bases). CDR3 size: 14 residues. Germline lookup yields CDR1 SGDLS and CDR2 YYNGEE. Trimming pared 1 base from V and 1 base from J, leaving 8 bases between. The CDR3 loop is CASSVQGRQETQYF. In DNA form, the CDR3 reads TGTGCCAGCAGCGTACAGGGGCGCCAAGAGACCCAGTACTTC.

The chain has TRBV5-1 and TRBJ2-5; 7 bases match TRBD1. The CDR3 is 15 residues long. The V segment lost 0 bases and the J segment 7 bases; nucleotides outside the gene matches: 9. Germline loops: CDR1 SGHRS, CDR2 YFSETQ. Here the CDR3 DNA reads TGCGCCAGCAGCTTGGAGACAGGGTTTTTGGGGACCCAGTACTTC. Its protein is CASSLETGFLGTQYF.